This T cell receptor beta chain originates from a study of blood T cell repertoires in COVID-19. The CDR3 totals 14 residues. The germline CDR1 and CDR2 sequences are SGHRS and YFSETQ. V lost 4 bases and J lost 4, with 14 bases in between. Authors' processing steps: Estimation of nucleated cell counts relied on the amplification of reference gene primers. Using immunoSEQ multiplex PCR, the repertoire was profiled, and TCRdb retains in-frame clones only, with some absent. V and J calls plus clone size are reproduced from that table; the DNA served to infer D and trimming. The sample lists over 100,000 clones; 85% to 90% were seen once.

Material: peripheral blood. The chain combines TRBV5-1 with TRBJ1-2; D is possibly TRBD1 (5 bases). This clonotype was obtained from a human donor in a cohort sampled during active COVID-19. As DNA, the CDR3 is TGCGCCAGCAGCACCGGCGGGACCTTCTATGGCTACACCTTC. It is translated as CASSTGGTFYGYTF.